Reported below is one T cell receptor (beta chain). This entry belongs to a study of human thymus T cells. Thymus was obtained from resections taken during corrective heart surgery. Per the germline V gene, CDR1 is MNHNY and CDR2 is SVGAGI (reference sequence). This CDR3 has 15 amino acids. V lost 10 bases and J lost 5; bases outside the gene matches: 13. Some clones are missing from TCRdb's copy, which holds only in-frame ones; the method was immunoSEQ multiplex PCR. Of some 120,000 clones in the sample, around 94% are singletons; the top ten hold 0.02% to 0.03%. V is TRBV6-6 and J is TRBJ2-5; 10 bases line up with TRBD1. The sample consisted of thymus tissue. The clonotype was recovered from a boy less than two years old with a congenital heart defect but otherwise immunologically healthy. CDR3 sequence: CANQPGTGVEETQYF. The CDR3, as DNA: TGTGCCAACCAACCCGGGACAGGGGTGGAGGAGACCCAGTACTTC.